The source of this T cell receptor (beta chain) is a study of OX40 agonist ivuxolimab in advanced cancers. About the study: Participants averaged approximately 60 years of age (range about 23 to 80) and were less than 85% male.

Overall study results and limits: In the 0.1-3.0 mg/kg groups, partial responders showed among the lowest expansion.

Method: immunoSEQ multiplex PCR; TCRdb's copy keeps in-frame clones and lacks some. The sample records 55,000 to 90,000 clones, around 90% being singletons. CDR1 and CDR2 from the germline V gene are LGHNA and YNFKEQ. V lost 1 base, J lost 11 bases, and 7 bases stayed unmatched. The CDR3 length is 13 residues. This clone was seen a single time. The antigen remains undetermined. This sequence joins TRBV4-2 and TRBJ1-1, with 7 bases fitting TRBD1. This receptor was identified in an adult with an advanced solid tumor such as melanoma, head and neck, liver or kidney cancer. The sequencing here drew on CD4+ or CD8+ T cells sorted from blood, taken in a trial of the OX40 agonist ivuxolimab. The CDR3 DNA reads as TGTGCCAGCAGCCAAGCCGGGGACAGAGTGGCTTTCTTT. It translates to CASSQAGDRVAFF.